Listed here are 27 T cell receptor beta chains from one sample, sequenced in a study of identical twins. TCRdb re-called the 5' RACE reads with MiXCR, one entry per CDR3 protein. The sample has about 470,000 distinct CDR3 sequences; more than 20% are singletons. This sample was shared with a second study, whose subject was T cells expressing NK-cell markers.

Specimen: CD4+ T cells sorted from blood. Receptors originate from a woman between 18 and 30 years old in good health.

The J gene is TRBJ1-1, the V gene TRBV6-1, with TRBD1 matching over 12 bases. CDR1 is MNHNS, CDR2 SASEGT, per germline. Trimming at V came to 6 bases and at J to 12 bases, leaving 8 bases not matched to a gene. The CDR3 consists of 13 residues. This CDR3 reads CASSRGTGGFSFF. The CDR3 DNA reads as TGTGCCAGCAGCCGAGGGACAGGGGGCTTTTCTTTCTTT.

This clonotype showed up just a few times. CDR3 coding DNA: TGTGCCAGCAGCGGACAGGGGGCGGTCACTGAAGCTTTCTTT. Translated, it gives CASSGQGAVTEAFF. The rearrangement links TRBV7-9 to TRBJ1-1; 11 bases map to TRBD1. The CDR3 is 14 residues long. Trimming at V came to 5 bases and at J to 4 bases, leaving 3 bases not matched to a gene. The germline V gene encodes CDR1 SEHNR and CDR2 FQNEAQ (reference sequence).

This clonotype has only a few counts. V and J are TRBV6-2 or TRBV6-3 and TRBJ1-5; D unclear. The CDR3 is made up of 12 amino acids. V lost 7 bases to trimming and J lost 4 bases, with 8 bases between them. Germline-derived CDR1 and CDR2 are MNHEY and SVGEGT. The CDR3 sequence: CASTERNQPQHF. The CDR3 DNA follows: TGTGCCAGCACAGAGAGAAATCAGCCCCAGCATTTT.

The rearrangement uses TRBV10-3 and TRBJ2-6; TRBD1 is a possible D gene (5 bases). The CDR3 has 15 residues. Between the trimmed V and J ends, which lost 3 bases and 4 bases, there was a span of 10 bases. Per germline, CDR1 ENHRY and CDR2 SYGVKD. Here the CDR3 reads CAISERGAGANVLTF. CDR3 in DNA: TGTGCCATCAGTGAAAGGGGCGCCGGGGCCAACGTCCTGACTTTC.

This clonotype was found a few times. The rearrangement links TRBV11-3 to TRBJ2-7, with D possibly called TRBD1 or TRBD2 (5 bases each). V dropped 5 bases and J dropped 0 bases, with 11 bases sitting between them. The CDR3 consists of 14 residues. CDR1 and CDR2 from the germline V gene are SGHNT and YENEEA. CDR3 in amino acids: CASSPGRHSYEQYF. CDR3 in DNA: TGTGCCAGCAGCCCGGGACGGCACTCCTACGAGCAGTACTTC.

This clonotype was picked up a small number of times. This rearrangement joins TRBV12-3 or TRBV12-4 to TRBJ2-2; D may be TRBD2 (5 bases). V was cut by 8 bases and J by 4 bases, with 14 bases left in between. The CDR3 is made up of 14 amino acids. The chain's CDR3 is CASLLRGGTGELFF. CDR3 DNA sequence: TGTGCCAGCCTTTTACGGGGTGGCACCGGGGAGCTGTTTTTT.

This chain uses TRBV6-5 with TRBJ2-5; D uncertain. V lost 0 bases, J lost 3 bases, and 14 bases lay in between. The CDR3 has 16 residues. Germline-derived CDR1 and CDR2 are MNHEY and SVGAGI. The CDR3 bases are TGTGCCAGCAGTTACTCGGAGTTCACTACCAAAGAGACCCAGTACTTC. It translates to CASSYSEFTTKETQYF.

The V call is TRBV2, the J call TRBJ2-1, with D perhaps given as TRBD1 or TRBD2 (6 bases each). This CDR3 comprises 15 residues. Per the germline V gene, CDR1 is SNHLY and CDR2 is FYNNEI. V lost 8 bases to trimming and J lost 0 bases, with 14 bases between them. CDR3 nucleotides: TGTGCCAGCGGGGGGCAGAGGAGCTCCTACAATGAGCAGTTCTTC. It is translated as CASGGQRSSYNEQFF.

This chain uses TRBV7-2 with TRBJ1-4; perhaps TRBD1 as D (5 bases). With 1 base removed from V and 11 bases from J, the gap between germline ends came to 11 bases. CDR3 length: 13 residues. CDR1 is SGHTA, CDR2 FQGNSA, per germline. Here the CDR3 DNA reads TGTGCCAGCAGCTTAGATAGAGGGGAGAAACTGTTTTTT. Residues: CASSLDRGEKLFF.

This clonotype was picked up a small number of times. This chain uses TRBV24-1 with TRBJ1-2; no firm D call. The CDR3 contains 13 residues. Germline-derived CDR1 and CDR2 are KGHDR and SFDVKD. V was trimmed by 3 bases and J by 2 bases, leaving 6 bases between them. CDR3 nucleotides: TGTGCCACCAGTGATGCCGAAAACTATGGCTACACCTTC. Protein: CATSDAENYGYTF.

This clonotype was picked up a small number of times. The chain recombines TRBV3-1 with TRBJ1-4; 7 bases map to TRBD1. Trimming removed 0 bases from V and 8 bases from J; junction bases left unmatched: 3. Germline CDR1 and CDR2: LGHDT and YNNKEL (reference sequence). This CDR3 is 14 amino acids long. The CDR3 protein is CASSQDGGQEKLFF. In nucleotides, the CDR3 is TGTGCCAGCAGCCAAGATGGGGGACAGGAAAAACTGTTTTTT.

This clonotype was detected many times. This chain joins TRBV12-3 or TRBV12-4 and TRBJ2-7, with a tentative D call TRBD2 (6 bases). This CDR3 is 14 amino acids long. Trimming removed 6 bases at V and 1 base at J, with 13 bases between. The CDR3 loop is CASSRSGFSYEQYF. Here the CDR3 DNA reads TGTGCCAGCAGCAGAAGCGGGTTTTCCTACGAGCAGTACTTC.

This clonotype turned up a few times. The gene calls are TRBV9 and TRBJ2-7, with D perhaps matching TRBD2 (6 bases). The length of the CDR3 is 12 residues. V lost 0 bases and J lost 6, with 7 bases in between. Germline V gene sequence: CDR1 SGDLS, CDR2 YYNGEE. CDR3 sequence (DNA): TGTGCCAGCAGCGTAGTGGAGGGCGAGCAGTACTTC. It yields the protein CASSVVEGEQYF.

The chain uses TRBV5-1 and TRBJ2-7, with a tentative D call TRBD2 (5 bases). Trimming took off 1 base at V and 7 bases at J, with 12 bases between the two ends. Germline V gives CDR1 SGHRS, CDR2 YFSETQ. The CDR3 is 13 residues long. CDR3 in DNA: TGCGCCAGCAGCTTGTTGCCGGCGGGTGAGCAGTACTTC. This codes for CASSLLPAGEQYF.

CDR3 in amino acids: CASSSWGMNTEAFF. Written as DNA, the CDR3 is TGTGCCAGCAGTTCTTGGGGTATGAACACTGAAGCTTTCTTT. V is TRBV12-3 or TRBV12-4 and J is TRBJ1-1, with D uncertain. CDR3 length: 14 amino acids. Trimming left V 4 bases short and J 0 bases short, with 9 bases between.

This clonotype was picked up a small number of times. The chain employs TRBV6-1 and TRBJ1-4; D possibly corresponds to TRBD1 (6 bases). Trimming stripped 6 bases from V and 8 bases from J, with 19 bases between. Germline-derived CDR1 and CDR2 are MNHNS and SASEGT. The length of the CDR3 is 15 residues. Written as DNA, the CDR3 is TGTGCCAGCAGCCAACAGGGAGAATGGGGGGAAAAACTGTTTTTT. This gives the protein CASSQQGEWGEKLFF.

This clonotype was seen ten or more times. The chain has TRBV7-3 and TRBJ2-3; a weak D match, TRBD2 (6 bases). Germline-derived CDR1 and CDR2 are SGHTA and FQGTGA. The CDR3 spans 15 residues. V was trimmed by 7 bases and J by 0 bases, leaving 14 bases between them. CDR3 sequence: CASTPNAGSTDTQYF. In DNA form, the CDR3 reads TGTGCCAGCACCCCCAATGCGGGAAGCACAGATACGCAGTATTTT.

V gene TRBV6-2 or TRBV6-3 combines with J gene TRBJ2-1; TRBD2 aligns across 7 bases. The length of the CDR3 is 14 residues. J was trimmed by 3 bases and V by 3 bases; bases with no gene match: 2. Germline CDR1 is MNHEY and CDR2 is SVGEGT. As DNA, the CDR3 is TGTGCCAGCAGTTATGGGGGGGTCTACAATGAGCAGTTCTTC. This gives the protein CASSYGGVYNEQFF.

The chain has TRBV20-1 and TRBJ1-2; D gene unclear. Trimming left V 6 bases short and J 2 bases short, with 16 bases between. Germline CDR1 DFQATT, CDR2 SNEGSKA (reference sequence). The CDR3 spans 14 residues. The DNA of the CDR3 is TGCAGTGCGCCGTTCGTTAACCCAAACTATGGCTACACCTTC. Its translation: CSAPFVNPNYGYTF.

This clonotype was seen repeatedly, ten times or more. J is TRBJ2-3 and V is TRBV11-2; no reliable D call. The CDR3 has 15 residues. The germline gives CDR1 SGHAT, CDR2 FQNNGV. Trimming left V 2 bases short and J 2 bases short, with 11 bases between. The CDR3 nucleotides are TGTGCCAGCAGCTTACAAACCAGGTTCACAGATACGCAGTATTTT. Translated, it gives CASSLQTRFTDTQYF. Filled out from reference TRBV11-2 and TRBJ2-3, the complete variable domain reads EAGVAQSPRYKIIEKRQSVAFWCNPISGHATLYWYQQILGQGPKLLIQFQNNGVVDDSQLPKDRFSAERLKGVDSTLKIQPAKLEDSAVYLCASSLQTRFTDTQYFGPGTRLTVL.

This rearrangement joins TRBV20-1 to TRBJ2-3; 9 nucleotides agree with TRBD2. CDR3 size: 16 residues. Losses at the gene ends were 5 bases for V and 6 bases for J; bases not matched to a gene: 15. Germline assignment: CDR1 DFQATT and CDR2 SNEGSKA (reference sequence). The CDR3 loop reads CSAGKIAGVWADTQYF. CDR3 coding DNA: TGCAGTGCTGGAAAGATAGCGGGAGTATGGGCGGATACGCAGTATTTT.

This clonotype was seen only a few times. The V call is TRBV3-1, the J call TRBJ2-1; D is unclear. V lost 0 bases, J lost 4 bases, and 1 base lay in between. CDR3 length: 12 amino acids. Germline-derived CDR1 and CDR2 are LGHDT and YNNKEL (reference sequence). CDR3 nucleotide sequence: TGTGCCAGCAGCCAAGAGTACAATGAGCAGTTCTTC. As protein: CASSQEYNEQFF.

The genes are TRBV9 and TRBJ2-1, with D perhaps assigned TRBD1 or TRBD2 (5 bases each). Germline V gene lookup returns CDR1 SGDLS and CDR2 YYNGEE. The V end was cut by 0 bases, the J end by 8 bases, with 15 bases between. The CDR3 contains 15 residues. The CDR3 protein is CASSVGARRGDEQFF. CDR3 nucleotide sequence: TGTGCCAGCAGCGTAGGCGCCCGTCGAGGGGATGAGCAGTTCTTC.

This clonotype has only a few counts. V gene TRBV9 combines with J gene TRBJ2-7; D is perhaps TRBD1 or TRBD2 (5 bases each). Per the germline V gene, CDR1 is SGDLS and CDR2 is YYNGEE. The CDR3 runs 16 residues. Trimming removed 2 bases at V and 2 bases at J, with 17 bases between. In DNA form, the CDR3 reads TGTGCCAGCAGCGTGGGGGTGGGGGATTCCCCCTACGAGCAGTACTTC. This encodes CASSVGVGDSPYEQYF.

This chain connects TRBV25-1 to TRBJ2-7, with 9 nucleotides matching TRBD1. The CDR3 has 12 amino acids. V lost 8 bases and J lost 7; bases outside the gene matches: 6. Looked up from germline, CDR1 is MGHDK and CDR2 is SYGVNS. The CDR3 sequence is CASGTGPSEQYF. CDR3 sequence (DNA): TGTGCCAGCGGGACAGGGCCCTCTGAGCAGTACTTC.

This clonotype came up a few times. The chain recombines TRBV3-1 with TRBJ2-7, with D hard to call. Trimming removed 2 bases from V and 0 bases from J, with 5 bases in between. Germline V gene data show CDR1 as LGHDT and CDR2 as YNNKEL (reference sequence). The CDR3 has 13 amino acids. CDR3 coding DNA: TGTGCCAGCAGCCAACGATCCTCCTACGAGCAGTACTTC. Its translation: CASSQRSSYEQYF.

The chain couples TRBV12-3 or TRBV12-4 to TRBJ2-7; D is perhaps TRBD2 (6 bases). The CDR3 consists of 16 residues. V was pared by 5 bases and J by 8 bases, with 25 bases between. In nucleotides, the CDR3 is TGTGCCAGCAGTCCCGTCGGGGGACGGGGAAATACACAGCAGTACTTC. Its translation is CASSPVGGRGNTQQYF.